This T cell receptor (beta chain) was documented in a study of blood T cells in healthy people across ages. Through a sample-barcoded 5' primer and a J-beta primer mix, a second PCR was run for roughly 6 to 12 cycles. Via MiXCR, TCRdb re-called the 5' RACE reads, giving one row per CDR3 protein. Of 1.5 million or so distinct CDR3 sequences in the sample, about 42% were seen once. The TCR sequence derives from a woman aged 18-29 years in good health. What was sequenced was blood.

CDR3 sequence reads: CSAIRLAGEYTQYF. For the CDR3, the DNA is TGCAGTGCTATCAGACTAGCGGGGGAATATACGCAGTATTTT. The V and J genes are TRBV20-1 and TRBJ2-3; 12 bases map to TRBD2. From germline, CDR1 is DFQATT and CDR2 SNEGSKA (reference sequence). The V and J ends lost 4 bases and 7 bases, in that order; junction bases with no gene match: 6. There are 14 residues in the CDR3.